These 10 T cell receptor beta chains were all obtained from the same sample, sequenced in a study of cytomegalovirus exposure and HLA in healthy donors. PCR was performed using 60 Vbeta and 13 Jbeta primers. Clones were read by immunoSEQ multiplex PCR, and TCRdb kept only the in-frame ones, dropping some. In the table there are some 98,000 clones, about 80% of which are singletons. The sequenced material came from PBMCs. Every receptor here comes from a man younger than 35 in good health and CMV-seropositive.

The rearrangement links TRBV5-8 to TRBJ2-5; 9 nucleotides agree with TRBD1. The CDR3 is 14 residues long. V was clipped by 2 bases and J by 7 bases; unmatched bases: 6. Germline CDR1 reads SGHTS; CDR2 reads YDEGEE. The CDR3 spells CASSLGQGKGTQYF. DNA for the CDR3: TGTGCCAGCAGCTTAGGACAGGGGAAAGGGACCCAGTACTTC. The variable domain in full, with the rest retrieved from reference TRBV5-8 and TRBJ2-5, is EAGVTQSPTHLIKTRGQQATLRCSPISGHTSVYWYQQALGLGLQFLLWYDEGEERNRGNFPPRFSGRQFPNYSSELNVNALELEDSALYLCASSLGQGKGTQYFGPGTRLLVL.

The V gene is TRBV9, the J gene TRBJ1-6, with D possibly matching TRBD1 (6 bases). The germline V and J ends were trimmed by 4 bases and 10 bases, with 15 bases remaining between them. The CDR3 sequence is 14 residues long. Germline CDR1 is SGDLS and CDR2 is YYNGEE. CDR3 DNA: TGTGCCAGCAGCCCCGGAACAGGGTCCTCACCCCTCCACTTT. Protein product: CASSPGTGSSPLHF.

The V call is TRBV7-9, the J call TRBJ1-2; no firm D call. Per germline, CDR1 SEHNR and CDR2 FQNEAQ (reference sequence). Trimming shortened V by 3 bases and J by 8 bases, and 19 bases separated the two germline ends. CDR3 length: 15 amino acids. The CDR3 bases are TGTGCCAGCAGCTTCTCGAGGGTTCCGGGGTCAGGCTACACCTTC. As protein: CASSFSRVPGSGYTF.

Only one count was recorded for this clone. V gene TRBV2 combines with J gene TRBJ2-3, with 9 positions matching TRBD2. V shed 3 bases and J 6 bases; nucleotides not matched to a gene: 7. The germline gives CDR1 SNHLY, CDR2 FYNNEI. This CDR3 is built from 15 residues. The CDR3 bases are TGTGCCAGCAGTGAGGCGCGGGGGGGAGTGGATACGCAGTATTTT. The encoded protein is CASSEARGGVDTQYF.

V gene TRBV28 combines with J gene TRBJ2-1; D possibly corresponds to TRBD1 (5 bases). Germline loops: CDR1 MDHEN, CDR2 SYDVKM. This CDR3 has 15 amino acids. Trimming cost V 6 bases and J 0 bases, with 12 bases left between them. The DNA for the CDR3 is TGTGCCAGCAGCAGGGCCCCGAGCTCCTACAATGAGCAGTTCTTC. Translation: CASSRAPSSYNEQFF.

In this sample, this clone turned up a few times. V and J are TRBV9 and TRBJ2-7; D perhaps matches TRBD1 (7 bases). The CDR3 is 16 amino acids. Per the germline V gene, CDR1 is SGDLS and CDR2 is YYNGEE. Between the trimmed V and J ends, which lost 3 bases and 4 bases, there was a span of 20 bases. CDR3 DNA sequence: TGTGCCAGCAGCGCAGAAGGGCGGGACAGAGGTTACGAGCAGTACTTC. Protein sequence: CASSAEGRDRGYEQYF.

The genes are TRBV27 and TRBJ2-1; 11 bases fit TRBD2. Losses at the gene ends were 10 bases for V and 4 bases for J; bases not matched to a gene: 3. CDR1 and CDR2 from the germline V gene are MNHEY and SMNVEV (reference sequence). The CDR3 extends over 13 amino acids. The CDR3 DNA is TGTGCCACGACTAGCGGGGTTTACAATGAGCAGTTCTTC. It yields the protein CATTSGVYNEQFF.

In this sample, this clone turned up a few times. The chain has TRBV6-5 and TRBJ1-4; 10 positions match TRBD1. Trimming at V came to 1 base and at J to 6 bases, leaving 2 bases not matched to a gene. The CDR3 runs 15 residues. Per the germline V gene, CDR1 is MNHEY and CDR2 is SVGAGI. As DNA, the CDR3 is TGTGCCAGCAGTTACTACGGGACAGGGGATGAAAAACTGTTTTTT. Protein product: CASSYYGTGDEKLFF.

The chain combines TRBV27 with TRBJ2-1; 10 bases align to TRBD2. The CDR3 extends over 15 amino acids. Germline V CDR1 and CDR2: MNHEY, SMNVEV (reference sequence). The V gene end was trimmed by 3 bases and the J gene end by 7 bases; junction bases not matched to a gene: 6. Here the CDR3 DNA reads TGTGCCAGCAGTTTTGGACTAGCGGATCTTAATGAGCAGTTCTTC. This translates into CASSFGLADLNEQFF.

This clone was detected only once. The V gene is TRBV27, the J gene TRBJ1-2; tentatively, D is TRBD1 (5 bases). The CDR3 length is 14 residues. In germline, CDR1 is MNHEY, CDR2 SMNVEV (reference sequence). The V gene lost 3 bases and the J gene lost 3 bases, with 11 bases spanning the gap. The CDR3 spells CASSLWAGHYGYTF. CDR3 sequence (DNA): TGTGCCAGCAGTTTGTGGGCAGGGCACTATGGCTACACCTTC.